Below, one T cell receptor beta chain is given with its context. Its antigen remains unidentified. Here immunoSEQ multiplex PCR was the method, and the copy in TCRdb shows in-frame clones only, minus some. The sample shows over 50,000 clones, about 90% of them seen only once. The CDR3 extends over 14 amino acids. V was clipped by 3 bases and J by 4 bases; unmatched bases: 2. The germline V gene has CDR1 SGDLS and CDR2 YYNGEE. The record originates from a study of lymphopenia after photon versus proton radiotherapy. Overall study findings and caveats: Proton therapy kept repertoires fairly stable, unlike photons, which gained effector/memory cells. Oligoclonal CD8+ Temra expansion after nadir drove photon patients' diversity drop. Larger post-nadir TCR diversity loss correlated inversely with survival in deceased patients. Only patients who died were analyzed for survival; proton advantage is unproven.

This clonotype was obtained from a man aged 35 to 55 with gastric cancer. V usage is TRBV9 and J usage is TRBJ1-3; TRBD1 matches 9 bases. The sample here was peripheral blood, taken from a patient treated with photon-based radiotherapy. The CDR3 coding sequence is TGTGCCAGCAGCGAGGGACAGGGAGGAAACACCATATATTTT. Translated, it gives CASSEGQGGNTIYF. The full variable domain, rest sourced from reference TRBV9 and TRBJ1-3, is DSGVTQTPKHLITATGQRVTLRCSPRSGDLSVYWYQQSLDQGLQFLIQYYNGEERAKGNILERFSAQQFPDLHSELNLSSLELGDSALYFCASSEGQGGNTIYFGEGSWLTVV.